Below, 27 T cell receptor beta chains from the same sample are listed, as sequenced in a study of CXCR3-negative and CXCR3-positive naive CD8 T cells. Overall study findings and caveats: TRB CDR3s were more hydrophobic in CXCR3-positive than in CXCR3-negative naive cells.

No antigen has been identified for these receptors. Carrying UMI labels, the TRB cDNA libraries were prepared through 5' RACE. TCRdb reprocessed the 5' RACE reads, with one entry per CDR3 protein and no DNA. The record lists 60,000 to 70,000 distinct CDR3 sequences, of which the ten most abundant hold approximately 0.72%. Sequences were obtained from naive CXCR3+ CD8+ T cells from blood. Regarding subset: CD45RO-CCR7+CD27+CD95- naive CD8+ T cells expressing CXCR3 (TNR3+). The origin of the receptors is a human donor in good health. Some clones in this sample may be carry-over from other donors' samples.

This sequence joins TRBV10-3 and TRBJ2-7; no DNA is available, so the TRBD1 call from TCRdb remains unchecked. Germline-derived CDR1 and CDR2 are ENHRY and SYGVKD. The CDR3 is 12 residues long. The CDR3 spells CAGSTGGAEQYF.

The V call is TRBV7-3, the J call TRBJ1-2; TCRdb designates TRBD1, a call that cannot be tested without DNA. Germline V gene sequence: CDR1 SGHTA, CDR2 FQGTGA. CDR3 length: 15 amino acids. CDR3 loop: CASSANLRGHGGYTF.

The chain joins TRBV7-2 to TRBJ2-3. CDR1 is SGHTA and CDR2 is FQGNSA in the germline V gene. The CDR3 sequence is 15 residues long. The CDR3 spells CASSSNVRSTDTQYF.

This sequence joins TRBV20-1 and TRBJ2-7; TCRdb designates TRBD2, a call that cannot be tested without DNA. Germline-derived CDR1 and CDR2 are DFQATT and SNEGSKA (reference sequence). The CDR3 is 16 amino acids. CDR3 loop: CSARDESGGMSYEQYF.

The chain carries TRBV20-1 and TRBJ2-1; as DNA is missing, the TRBD1 call by TCRdb cannot be tested. Germline CDR1 DFQATT, CDR2 SNEGSKA (reference sequence). The CDR3 has 15 residues. CDR3 residues: CSARDSVRAGNEQFF.

The chain carries TRBV2 and TRBJ2-5. The CDR3 is 14 residues long. Looked up from germline, CDR1 is SNHLY and CDR2 is FYNNEI. CDR3 sequence reads: CASSEASYQETQYF.

The chain couples TRBV12-3 or TRBV12-4 to TRBJ2-7; TCRdb calls TRBD2, which cannot be checked without DNA. This CDR3 is built from 13 residues. CDR3: CASSLAAGYEQYF.

The rearrangement links TRBV27 to TRBJ2-3; lacking DNA, the TRBD2 call made by TCRdb goes unchecked. CDR1 is MNHEY, CDR2 SMNVEV, per germline (reference sequence). CDR3 length: 14 residues. The chain's CDR3 is CASSFGGAYDTQYF.

The chain employs TRBV12-5 and TRBJ1-1. The germline V gene encodes CDR1 LGHNT and CDR2 FRNRAP. This CDR3 comprises 17 residues. The CDR3 loop reads CASGLVSRLPMNTEAFF. Based on the CDR3 plus reference TRBV12-5 and TRBJ1-1, the full variable domain is DARVTQTPRHKVTEMGQEVTMRCQPILGHNTVFWYRQTMMQGLELLAYFRNRAPLDDSGMPKDRFSAEMPDATLATLKIQPSEPRDSAVYFCASGLVSRLPMNTEAFFGQGTRLTVV.

Here the CDR3 reads CASSLAPNNEQFF. V gene TRBV13 combines with J gene TRBJ2-1. Germline CDR1 PRHDT, CDR2 FYEKMQ (reference sequence). This CDR3 is 13 amino acids long.

The chain employs TRBV6-5 and TRBJ2-1. CDR3 size: 11 residues. Germline V CDR1 and CDR2: MNHEY, SVGAGI. The CDR3 sequence: CASSYDKKRFF.

The chain combines TRBV5-1 with TRBJ2-7. CDR1 SGHRS and CDR2 YFSETQ come from the germline V gene. This CDR3 is built from 13 residues. Here the CDR3 reads CASSLTGAHEQYF.

The chain uses TRBV11-3 and TRBJ2-1; TCRdb proposes TRBD2, but this gene call is untestable without DNA. The V gene's germline CDR1 is SGHNT and CDR2 YENEEA. The CDR3 sequence is 17 residues long. This CDR3 reads CASSLALGTSSYNEQFF.

V is TRBV12-3 or TRBV12-4 and J is TRBJ1-2; TCRdb's assignment of TRBD1 cannot be checked, as there is no DNA. The length of the CDR3 is 14 residues. The CDR3 here is CASGPQGAFYGYTF.

This rearrangement joins TRBV6-8 to TRBJ2-1; without DNA, the TCRdb call of TRBD2 cannot be checked. Per the germline V gene, CDR1 is MNHGY and CDR2 is SAAAGT. The CDR3 has 14 residues. CDR3 sequence: CAREIAGRNNEQFF.

This sequence joins TRBV29-1 and TRBJ1-2; TCRdb calls TRBD1, which cannot be checked without DNA. There are 14 residues in the CDR3. CDR1 and CDR2 (germline): SQVTM, ANQGSEA. CDR3: CSVEEAGGGYGYTF.

CDR3: CASSFSGTAKETQYF. The J gene is TRBJ2-5, the V gene TRBV12-3 or TRBV12-4; the D call of TRBD1 rests on TCRdb alone, since no DNA is present to check it. This CDR3 region has 15 residues.

This rearrangement joins TRBV11-3 to TRBJ2-7. Germline-derived CDR1 and CDR2 are SGHNT and YENEEA. This CDR3 has 12 amino acids. This CDR3 is CASSLGVYEQYF.

V gene TRBV19 combines with J gene TRBJ1-1; TCRdb's D call of TRBD1 is untestable without DNA. Per the germline V gene, CDR1 is LNHDA and CDR2 is SQIVND (reference sequence). This CDR3 spans 15 amino acids. Here the CDR3 reads CASRALDGASTEAFF.

This chain's CDR3 is CASSLALTPGELFF. The rearrangement links TRBV7-2 to TRBJ2-2. The CDR3 contains 14 residues. Germline lookup yields CDR1 SGHTA and CDR2 FQGNSA.

The rearrangement joins TRBV7-2 to TRBJ2-1; TCRdb calls TRBD1, which cannot be checked without DNA. The length of the CDR3 is 15 residues. Looked up from germline, CDR1 is SGHTA and CDR2 is FQGNSA. The CDR3 loop reads CASSLFGGDYNEQFF.

The chain uses TRBV11-3 and TRBJ2-7. The germline CDR1 and CDR2 sequences are SGHNT and YENEEA. CDR3 length equals 13 residues. CDR3 residues: CASSPPATYEQYF. Filled out from reference TRBV11-3 and TRBJ2-7, the complete variable domain reads EAGVVQSPRYKIIEKKQPVAFWCNPISGHNTLYWYLQNLGQGPELLIRYENEEAVDDSQLPKDRFSAERLKGVDSTLKIQPAELGDSAVYLCASSPPATYEQYFGPGTRLTVT.

The J gene is TRBJ1-3, the V gene TRBV6-2 or TRBV6-3. The germline V gene encodes CDR1 MNHEY and CDR2 SVGEGT. The CDR3 extends over 15 amino acids. CDR3 residues: CASSESLNSGNTIYF.

V and J are TRBV27 and TRBJ2-7; TCRdb gives TRBD1 as the D gene, but with no DNA this cannot be confirmed. This CDR3 has 15 amino acids. Germline loops: CDR1 MNHEY, CDR2 SMNVEV (reference sequence). The CDR3: CASSPGTGDAYEQYF.

This sequence joins TRBV6-6 and TRBJ2-7. The CDR3 is 14 amino acids. Germline CDR1 is MNHNY and CDR2 is SVGAGI (reference sequence). The CDR3: CASSYVNRDYEQYF.

The chain combines TRBV11-2 with TRBJ2-7. Germline CDR1 and CDR2: SGHAT and FQNNGV. This CDR3 spans 16 amino acids. The CDR3 protein is CASSLEFTFSSYEQYF.

This rearrangement joins TRBV7-6 to TRBJ1-4; TCRdb reports TRBD1, a call that lacks DNA to check it against. Germline V gene sequence: CDR1 SGHVS, CDR2 FNYEAQ. The CDR3 has 13 amino acids. CDR3 protein: CASSFRENEKLFF.